The 20 T cell receptor beta chains below come from one sample, sequenced in a study of blood T cell repertoires in COVID-19. Sequencing was performed with immunoSEQ multiplex PCR; in TCRdb, only in-frame clones are kept and a portion is missing. The sample records 30,000 to 40,000 clones, 85% being singletons. The sample taken for sequencing was peripheral blood. All receptors come from a man aged 55 to 70 with active or convalescent COVID-19.

The CDR3 reads CASSPFMARGTTGELFF. In DNA form, the CDR3 reads TGTGCCAGCAGCCCATTCATGGCCAGGGGAACCACCGGGGAGCTGTTTTTT. The V gene is TRBV5-4, the J gene TRBJ2-2; D might be TRBD1 (6 bases). CDR1 is SGHNT and CDR2 is YYREEE in the germline V gene (reference sequence). This CDR3 is built from 17 residues. V was cut by 4 bases and J by 4 bases, with 20 bases left in between.

The CDR3 coding sequence is TGCGCCAGCAGCCAAGATGTCCTTTTCTATGGCTACACCTTC. Its translation: CASSQDVLFYGYTF. The V call is TRBV4-1, the J call TRBJ1-2; no reliable D call. Trimming stripped 0 bases from V and 4 bases from J, with 9 bases between. This CDR3 has 14 amino acids. Germline V CDR1 and CDR2: MGHRA, YSYEKL.

This rearrangement joins TRBV4-1 to TRBJ1-4, with 10 bases fitting TRBD1. The CDR3 contains 16 residues. V was clipped by 2 bases and J by 7 bases; unmatched bases: 7. CDR1 and CDR2 (germline): MGHRA, YSYEKL. The CDR3, as DNA: TGCGCCAGCAGCCAAACCTGGACAGGGGGAAGTGAAAAACTGTTTTTT. Its protein is CASSQTWTGGSEKLFF.

This clone was counted between two and nine times. The chain's CDR3 is CATSTRQGRTTNEKLFF. CDR3 bases: TGTGCCACCAGCACCCGACAGGGGCGCACAACTAATGAAAAACTGTTTTTT. The chain recombines TRBV15 with TRBJ1-4, with 8 bases fitting TRBD1. Germline trimming cut 4 bases from V and 0 bases from J; bases unmatched to any gene: 7. The CDR3 contains 17 residues. Germline loops: CDR1 LNHNV, CDR2 YYDKDF (reference sequence). Filled out from reference TRBV15 and TRBJ1-4, the complete variable domain reads DAMVIQNPRYQVTQFGKPVTLSCSQTLNHNVMYWYQQKSSQAPKLLFHYYDKDFNNEADTPDNFQSRRPNTSFCFLDIRSPGLGDTAMYLCATSTRQGRTTNEKLFFGSGTQLSVL.

This rearrangement joins TRBV7-9 to TRBJ2-3; the D gene is possibly TRBD1 (6 bases). The ends were cut back, 6 bases at V and 6 bases at J, with 16 bases in the middle. Germline V gives CDR1 SEHNR, CDR2 FQNEAQ (reference sequence). The CDR3 loop spans 14 amino acids. The CDR3 region has the DNA TGTGCCAGCAGTCTCGGACAGCTATCGGATACGCAGTATTTT. Protein sequence: CASSLGQLSDTQYF.

This clone occurred once. The chain joins TRBV23-1 to TRBJ2-3; 8 bases match TRBD1. TRBV23-1 qualifies as an ORF whose function is uncertain. The CDR3 loop spans 14 amino acids. V lost 8 bases and J lost 4; bases outside the gene matches: 8. CDR3 residues: CASPTGDGSDTQYF. CDR3 sequence (DNA): TGCGCCAGCCCGACAGGGGATGGGTCAGATACGCAGTATTTT.

The chain has TRBV15 and TRBJ1-2; TRBD1 is a possible D gene (6 bases). Trimming shortened V by 0 bases and J by 2 bases, and 16 bases separated the two germline ends. The germline V gene encodes CDR1 LNHNV and CDR2 YYDKDF (reference sequence). This CDR3 is built from 17 residues. CDR3 in amino acids: CATSRDRDRRTNYGYTF. DNA of the CDR3: TGTGCCACCAGCAGAGACCGAGACAGGAGAACAAACTATGGCTACACCTTC.

The chain joins TRBV4-1 to TRBJ1-2, with 7 bases identical to TRBD1. V was pared by 2 bases and J by 7 bases, with 4 bases of the junction left unmatched. Germline V CDR1 and CDR2: MGHRA, YSYEKL. The CDR3 runs 13 residues. The CDR3 spells CASSQYQGGGYTF. The CDR3 nucleotides read TGCGCCAGCAGCCAATATCAGGGGGGTGGCTACACCTTC.

The chain links TRBV27 to TRBJ1-1, with D possibly TRBD1 on 5 matching bases. V lost 0 bases and J 1 base, leaving 9 bases between the germline ends. This CDR3 has 15 residues. The V gene's germline CDR1 is MNHEY and CDR2 SMNVEV (reference sequence). This chain's CDR3 is CASSLSRTTNTEAFF. Here the CDR3 DNA reads TGTGCCAGCAGTTTATCGAGGACAACGAACACTGAAGCTTTCTTT.

V gene TRBV18 combines with J gene TRBJ1-4, with 8 bases aligning to TRBD1. This CDR3 has 14 residues. CDR1 KGHSH and CDR2 LQKENI come from the germline V gene. With 5 bases clipped from V and 8 bases from J, the junction kept 7 bases outside the gene matches. The CDR3 DNA is TGTGCCAGCTCAACGACAGGGGCGCGGGAAAAACTGTTTTTT. Amino acids: CASSTTGAREKLFF. Full variable domain (rest looked up from reference TRBV18 and TRBJ1-4): NAGVMQNPRHLVRRRGQEARLRCSPMKGHSHVYWYRQLPEEGLKFMVYLQKENIIDESGMPKERFSAEFPKEGPSILRIQQVVRGDSAAYFCASSTTGAREKLFFGSGTQLSVL.

This chain joins TRBV6-2 or TRBV6-3 and TRBJ2-7; 10 nucleotides align to TRBD1. The CDR3 runs to 17 residues. CDR1 and CDR2 from the germline V gene are MNHEY and SVGEGT. The trim removed 6 bases at V and 2 bases at J, leaving 13 bases unmatched. The CDR3 DNA is TGTGCCAGCAGCTATTCCGGGACAGGGGCTTTGACCTACGAGCAGTACGTC. This encodes CASSYSGTGALTYEQYV.

The CDR3 loop reads CATGTGSGNTIYF. The CDR3, as DNA: TGTGCCACGGGGACAGGGTCTGGAAACACCATATATTTT. The chain recombines TRBV7-9 with TRBJ1-3; 9 bases line up with TRBD1. The CDR3 runs to 13 residues. V lost 10 bases, J lost 1 base, and 2 bases stayed unmatched. CDR1 is SEHNR and CDR2 is FQNEAQ in the germline V gene (reference sequence).

The V call is TRBV7-8, the J call TRBJ2-5; 10 nucleotides align to TRBD2. Germline V lookup: CDR1 SGHVS, CDR2 FQNEAQ. V shed 2 bases and J 4 bases; nucleotides not matched to a gene: 7. The CDR3 runs to 16 residues. The CDR3 nucleotides read TGTGCCAGCAGCTTATCCAGCGGGGGGGCTCGAGAGACCCAGTACTTC. This encodes CASSLSSGGARETQYF.

This chain links TRBV5-1 with TRBJ2-3, with 14 bases matching TRBD2. CDR1 is SGHRS and CDR2 is YFSETQ in the germline V gene. The CDR3 extends over 16 amino acids. The ends lost 3 bases at V and 2 bases at J; junction bases unmatched: 2. In DNA, the CDR3 is TGCGCCAGCAGCTCGGGACTAGCGGGGGTCACAGATACGCAGTATTTT. This translates into CASSSGLAGVTDTQYF.

This sequence joins TRBV18 and TRBJ2-7, with D possibly TRBD2 on 5 matching bases. This CDR3 has 13 residues. The V gene's germline CDR1 is KGHSH and CDR2 LQKENI. V was shortened by 3 bases and J by 6 bases, with 12 bases between the two germline ends. DNA for the CDR3: TGTGCCAGCTCACCCACGAGGGTAAGCGAGCAGTACGTC. As protein: CASSPTRVSEQYV.

The gene calls are TRBV21-1 and TRBJ1-3; whether TRBD1, the table's D call, matches the DNA was not checked. TRBV21-1 represents a pseudogene. This CDR3 has 19 amino acids. The chain's CDR3 is CASSKGGGTGRSSGNTIYF. For the CDR3, the DNA is TGTGCCAGCAGCAAAGGGGGGGGGACAGGGAGAAGTTCTGGAAACACCATATATTTT.

The rearrangement joins TRBV6-4 to TRBJ2-2; 9 bases match TRBD1. CDR3 length equals 19 residues. Germline V lookup: CDR1 MRHNA, CDR2 SNTAGT. V trimming: 3 bases; J trimming: 3 bases; junction bases outside the gene matches: 14. The CDR3 DNA reads TGTGCCAGCAGTGAAGAAGTAGGACAGGGGAACTTTCACACCGGGGAGCTGTTTTTT. It specifies CASSEEVGQGNFHTGELFF.

The chain combines TRBV19 with TRBJ2-2; maybe TRBD1 (5 bases). Germline CDR1 and CDR2: LNHDA and SQIVND (reference sequence). The CDR3 contains 14 residues. V was cut by 6 bases and J by 1 base, with 9 bases left in between. The chain's CDR3 is CASRLTVNTGELFF. The DNA of the CDR3 is TGTGCCAGTAGGTTGACAGTGAACACCGGGGAGCTGTTTTTT.

The chain carries TRBV5-1 and TRBJ1-1, with 9 nucleotides matching TRBD1. Trimming cost V 4 bases and J 4 bases; bases outside gene matches: 5. Germline assignment: CDR1 SGHRS and CDR2 YFSETQ. CDR3 length equals 14 residues. The CDR3 protein is CASSHGQGPTEAFF. The CDR3 DNA is TGCGCCAGCAGCCACGGACAGGGGCCCACTGAAGCTTTCTTT.

V usage is TRBV25-1 and J usage is TRBJ1-2; weak D call: TRBD1 (5 bases). The length of the CDR3 is 15 residues. V gave up 6 bases and J gave up 4 bases, with 18 bases separating them. Germline V gives CDR1 MGHDK, CDR2 SYGVNS. The CDR3 is CASSPAPQGSYGYTF. Written as DNA, the CDR3 is TGTGCCAGCAGCCCAGCCCCTCAGGGATCCTATGGCTACACCTTC.